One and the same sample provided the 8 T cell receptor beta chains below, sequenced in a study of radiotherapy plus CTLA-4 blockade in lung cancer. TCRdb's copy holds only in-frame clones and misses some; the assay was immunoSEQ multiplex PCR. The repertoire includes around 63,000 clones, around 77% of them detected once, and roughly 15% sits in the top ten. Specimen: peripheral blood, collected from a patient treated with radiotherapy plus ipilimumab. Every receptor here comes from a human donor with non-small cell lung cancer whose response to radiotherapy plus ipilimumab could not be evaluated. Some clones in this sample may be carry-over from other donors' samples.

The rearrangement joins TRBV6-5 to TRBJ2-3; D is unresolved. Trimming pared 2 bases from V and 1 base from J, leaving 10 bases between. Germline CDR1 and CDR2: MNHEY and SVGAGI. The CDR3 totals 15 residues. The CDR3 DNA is TGTGCCAGCAGTTACAGCCCAGAGGGCACAGATACGCAGTATTTT. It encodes CASSYSPEGTDTQYF.

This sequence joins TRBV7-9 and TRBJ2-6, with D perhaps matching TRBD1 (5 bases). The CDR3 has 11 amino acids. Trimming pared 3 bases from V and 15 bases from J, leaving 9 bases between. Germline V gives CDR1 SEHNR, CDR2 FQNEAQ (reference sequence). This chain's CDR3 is CASSLQGYLTF. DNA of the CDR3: TGTGCCAGCAGCTTGCAGGGTTACCTGACTTTC.

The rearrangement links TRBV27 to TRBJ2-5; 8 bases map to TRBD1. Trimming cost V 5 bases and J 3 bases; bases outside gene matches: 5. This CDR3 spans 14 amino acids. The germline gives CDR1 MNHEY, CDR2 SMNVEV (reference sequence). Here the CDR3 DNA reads TGTGCCAGCAGTCCCCACAGGGGGAAAGAGACCCAGTACTTC. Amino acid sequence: CASSPHRGKETQYF.

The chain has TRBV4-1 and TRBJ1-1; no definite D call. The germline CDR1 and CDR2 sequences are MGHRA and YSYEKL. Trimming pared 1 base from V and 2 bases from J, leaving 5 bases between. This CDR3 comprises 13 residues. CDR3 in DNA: TGCGCCAGCAGCCAAGTTAGTAACACTGAAGCTTTCTTT. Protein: CASSQVSNTEAFF.

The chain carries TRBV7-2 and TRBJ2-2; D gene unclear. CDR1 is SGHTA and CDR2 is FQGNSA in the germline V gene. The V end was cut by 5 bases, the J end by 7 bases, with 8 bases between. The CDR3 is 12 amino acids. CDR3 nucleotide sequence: TGTGCCAGCAGCCCTATAATCGGGGAGCTGTTTTTT. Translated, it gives CASSPIIGELFF.

CDR3 sequence: CASSWSGRDEQYF. The CDR3 DNA is TGTGCCAGCAGTTGGAGTGGGAGGGACGAGCAGTACTTC. V usage is TRBV25-1 and J usage is TRBJ2-7; 7 bases agree with TRBD2. Unmatched junction bases numbered 6, after V lost 5 bases and J lost 5 bases. Per germline, CDR1 MGHDK and CDR2 SYGVNS. CDR3 length: 13 amino acids.

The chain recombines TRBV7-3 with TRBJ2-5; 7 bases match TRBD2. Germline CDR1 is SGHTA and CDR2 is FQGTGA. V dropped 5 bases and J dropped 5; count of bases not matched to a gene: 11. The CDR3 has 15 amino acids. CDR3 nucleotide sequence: TGTGCCAGCAGCCTCCAGACTAGCCTAGGGGAGACCCAGTACTTC. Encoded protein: CASSLQTSLGETQYF.

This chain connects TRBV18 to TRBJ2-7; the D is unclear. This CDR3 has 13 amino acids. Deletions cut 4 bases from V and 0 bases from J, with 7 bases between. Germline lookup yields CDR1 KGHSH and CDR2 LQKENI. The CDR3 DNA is TGTGCCAGCTCACTCCTCCTCTCCTACGAGCAGTACTTC. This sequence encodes CASSLLLSYEQYF. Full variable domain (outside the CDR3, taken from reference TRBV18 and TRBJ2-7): NAGVMQNPRHLVRRRGQEARLRCSPMKGHSHVYWYRQLPEEGLKFMVYLQKENIIDESGMPKERFSAEFPKEGPSILRIQQVVRGDSAAYFCASSLLLSYEQYFGPGTRLTVT.